This entry lists 16 T cell receptor beta chains sequenced from one sample in a study of blood T cell repertoires in COVID-19 (dated by TCRdb to 2018 to 2021). The method was the immunoSEQ multiplex PCR assay. Here the immuneACCESS table is served through TCRdb, limited to in-frame sequences with V and J called. Missing clones are a known gap in these copies; in checked studies unresolved V genes cover under half, and the rest lacks a known reason. Recorded for this sample are more than 200,000 clones; around 80% of them occurred a single time. About 11% of the sample goes to the ten largest clones. The specimen was peripheral blood. Every receptor here comes from a woman older than 75 with COVID-19, enrolled during active disease.

J is TRBJ2-2 and V is TRBV27; no clear D gene. With 3 bases removed from V and 4 bases from J, the gap between germline ends came to 3 bases. Germline values: CDR1 MNHEY, CDR2 SMNVEV (reference sequence). The CDR3 has 12 residues. CDR3 in amino acids: CASSFSTGELFF. Here the CDR3 DNA reads TGTGCCAGCAGTTTTAGCACCGGGGAGCTGTTTTTT.

The chain carries TRBV6-2 or TRBV6-3 and TRBJ1-2, with 10 bases fitting TRBD1. CDR1 and CDR2 from the germline V gene are MNHEY and SVGEGT. The CDR3 sequence is 13 residues long. V lost 4 bases, J lost 10 bases, and 6 bases stayed unmatched. In nucleotides, the CDR3 is TGTGCCAGCAGTTGGGGGACAGGGGATTCCTACACCTTC. It is translated as CASSWGTGDSYTF.

This clone appeared a few times. This chain uses TRBV11-2 with TRBJ2-7; tentatively, D is TRBD1 (5 bases). Trimming left V 3 bases short and J 6 bases short, with 21 bases between. This CDR3 is 16 amino acids long. The germline V gene has CDR1 SGHAT and CDR2 FQNNGV. The DNA for the CDR3 is TGTGCCAGCAGCTTTAGGCGTCAGGGTACGATTCTCGAGCAGTACTTC. This encodes CASSFRRQGTILEQYF. The variable domain in full, completed from reference TRBV11-2 and TRBJ2-7, reads EAGVAQSPRYKIIEKRQSVAFWCNPISGHATLYWYQQILGQGPKLLIQFQNNGVVDDSQLPKDRFSAERLKGVDSTLKIQPAKLEDSAVYLCASSFRRQGTILEQYFGPGTRLTVT.

This clone was detected only once. The chain recombines TRBV4-3 with TRBJ1-4, with 7 positions matching TRBD1. V shed 2 bases, J shed 3 bases, and the junction held 3 bases outside the gene matches. The germline V gene encodes CDR1 LGHNA and CDR2 YSLEER. This CDR3 region has 15 residues. CDR3 sequence (DNA): TGCGCCAGCAGCCAAACCGGGACAGCTAATGAAAAACTGTTTTTT. It specifies CASSQTGTANEKLFF.

This clone was detected only a few times. J is TRBJ2-7 and V is TRBV6-5; D is perhaps TRBD1 (5 bases). This CDR3 contains 12 residues. Germline lookup yields CDR1 MNHEY and CDR2 SVGAGI. Trimming stripped 4 bases from V and 12 bases from J, with 16 bases between. Here the CDR3 reads CASSSTGKWWYV. CDR3 nucleotide sequence: TGTGCCAGCAGTTCTACAGGAAAGTGGTGGTACGTC.

This clone was picked up one time. V usage is TRBV5-4 and J usage is TRBJ1-1, with D unresolved. V lost 3 bases to trimming and J lost 5 bases, with 11 bases between them. Germline-derived CDR1 and CDR2 are SGHNT and YYREEE (reference sequence). This CDR3 contains 13 residues. The CDR3: CASSWVGKTEAFF. DNA of the CDR3: TGTGCCAGCAGCTGGGTCGGGAAGACTGAAGCTTTCTTT.

Here the CDR3 DNA reads TGTGCCAGCAGTTTAATTACAAGTCCAGAAGCTTTCTTT. It encodes CASSLITSPEAFF. J is TRBJ1-1 and V is TRBV28; D unclear. This CDR3 has 13 amino acids. Germline CDR1 MDHEN, CDR2 SYDVKM. Trimming pared 2 bases from V and 8 bases from J, leaving 12 bases between.

The rearrangement links TRBV5-1 to TRBJ1-1; D gene uncertain. CDR1 is SGHRS and CDR2 is YFSETQ in the germline V gene. The V end lost 3 bases, the J end lost 5 bases, and 14 bases lay between the germline ends. The CDR3 extends over 14 amino acids. The DNA of the CDR3 is TGCGCCAGCAGCTCAGCCTCTATGCGGACTGAAGCTTTCTTT. Amino acids: CASSSASMRTEAFF.

V and J are TRBV5-1 and TRBJ2-5; TRBD1 agrees at 8 bases. The germline V gene has CDR1 SGHRS and CDR2 YFSETQ. J was trimmed by 1 base and V by 4 bases; bases with no gene match: 6. The CDR3 length is 15 residues. CDR3 sequence: CASSVWTGPQETQYF. As DNA, the CDR3 is TGCGCCAGCAGCGTTTGGACAGGGCCCCAAGAGACCCAGTACTTC. Using reference TRBV5-1 and TRBJ2-5 for the parts outside the CDR3, the full variable domain is KAGVTQTPRYLIKTRGQQVTLSCSPISGHRSVSWYQQTPGQGLQFLFEYFSETQRNKGNFPGRFSGRQFSNSRSEMNVSTLELGDSALYLCASSVWTGPQETQYFGPGTRLLVL.

The rearrangement links TRBV2 to TRBJ2-1; D perhaps matches TRBD2 (7 bases). Trimming removed 7 bases at V and 0 bases at J, with 13 bases between. Germline assignment: CDR1 SNHLY and CDR2 FYNNEI. The CDR3 totals 15 residues. The CDR3 protein is CASTGGWSSYNEQFF. DNA for the CDR3: TGTGCCAGCACGGGGGGCTGGAGCTCCTACAATGAGCAGTTCTTC.

This clone showed up just a few times. V and J are TRBV28 and TRBJ1-2, with 9 bases matching TRBD1. The germline CDR1 and CDR2 sequences are MDHEN and SYDVKM. The J segment lost 1 base and the V segment lost 4 bases, leaving 7 bases of the junction unmatched. This CDR3 region has 16 residues. In DNA, the CDR3 is TGTGCCAGCAGTTGGGGACAGGGAGAGTATAACTATGGCTACACCTTC. Protein sequence: CASSWGQGEYNYGYTF.

The chain couples TRBV3-1 (or the pseudogene TRBV3-2) to TRBJ1-1, with 7 positions matching TRBD1. J lost 4 bases, V lost 6 bases, and 8 bases had no gene match. The CDR3 extends over 14 amino acids. The germline V gene has CDR1 LGHDT and CDR2 YNNKEL (reference sequence). Written as DNA, the CDR3 is TGTGCCAGCAGTAAAGGGGGCTTAGGCACTGAAGCTTTCTTT. This gives the protein CASSKGGLGTEAFF.

This chain links TRBV5-1 with TRBJ2-5, with TRBD2 matching 10 bases. V was clipped by 2 bases and J by 2 bases; unmatched bases: 6. Looked up from germline, CDR1 is SGHRS and CDR2 is YFSETQ. This CDR3 comprises 16 residues. The CDR3 region is CASSLPSGGLQETQYF. CDR3 coding DNA: TGCGCCAGCAGCTTACCTAGCGGGGGCTTACAAGAGACCCAGTACTTC.

This clone was counted only a few times. The V call is TRBV28, the J call TRBJ1-6; the D is unclear. V lost 6 bases to trimming and J lost 6 bases, with 6 bases between them. CDR3 length: 12 residues. The V gene's germline CDR1 is MDHEN and CDR2 SYDVKM. The CDR3 DNA reads TGTGCCAGCAGAATACTTAATTCACCCCTCCACTTT. Protein sequence: CASRILNSPLHF.

The V and J genes are TRBV4-1 and TRBJ1-4, with 8 nucleotides matching TRBD1. CDR3 length equals 15 residues. Trimming took 4 bases from V and 8 from J; bases not matched to a gene: 9. Germline CDR1 is MGHRA and CDR2 is YSYEKL. The CDR3 loop is CASSPHGTGSEKLFF. The CDR3 region has the DNA TGCGCCAGCAGCCCTCACGGGACAGGCTCAGAAAAACTGTTTTTT.

The chain carries TRBV19 and TRBJ1-2; perhaps TRBD1 as D (5 bases). Trimming took 5 bases from V and 0 from J, leaving 10 bases between them. The CDR3 covers 14 residues. CDR1 LNHDA and CDR2 SQIVND come from the germline V gene (reference sequence). The CDR3 is CASSGTSANYGYTF. The CDR3 nucleotides are TGTGCCAGTAGTGGGACTTCAGCTAACTATGGCTACACCTTC.